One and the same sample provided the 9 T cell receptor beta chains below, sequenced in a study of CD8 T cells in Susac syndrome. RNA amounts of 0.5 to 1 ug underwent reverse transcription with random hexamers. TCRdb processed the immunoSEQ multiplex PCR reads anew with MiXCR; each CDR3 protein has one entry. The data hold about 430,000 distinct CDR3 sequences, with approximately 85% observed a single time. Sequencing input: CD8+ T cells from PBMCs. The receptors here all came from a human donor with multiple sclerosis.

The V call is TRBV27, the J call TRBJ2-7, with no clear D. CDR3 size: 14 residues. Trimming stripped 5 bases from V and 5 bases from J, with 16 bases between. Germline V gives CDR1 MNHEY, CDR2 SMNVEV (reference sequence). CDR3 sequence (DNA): TGTGCCAGCAGTACAGCCACCCTTTTTGACGAGCAGTACTTC. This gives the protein CASSTATLFDEQYF.

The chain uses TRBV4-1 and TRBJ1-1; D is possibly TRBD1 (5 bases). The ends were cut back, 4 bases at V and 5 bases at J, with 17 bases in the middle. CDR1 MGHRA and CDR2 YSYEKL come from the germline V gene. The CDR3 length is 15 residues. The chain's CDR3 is CASSPTRGGGTEAFF. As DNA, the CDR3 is TGCGCCAGCAGCCCCACACGGGGGGGAGGGACTGAAGCTTTCTTT.

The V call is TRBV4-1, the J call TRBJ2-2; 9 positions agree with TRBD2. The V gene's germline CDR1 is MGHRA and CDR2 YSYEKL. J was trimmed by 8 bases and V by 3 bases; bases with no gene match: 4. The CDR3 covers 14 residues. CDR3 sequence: CASSQGLAYGELFF. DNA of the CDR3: TGCGCCAGCAGCCAGGGACTAGCATATGGGGAGCTGTTTTTT.

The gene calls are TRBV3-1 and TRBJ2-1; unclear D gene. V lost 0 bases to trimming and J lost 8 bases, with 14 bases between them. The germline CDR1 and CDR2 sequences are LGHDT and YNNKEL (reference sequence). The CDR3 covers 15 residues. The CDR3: CASSQEPGRVDEQFF. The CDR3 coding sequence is TGTGCCAGCAGCCAAGAGCCAGGTAGAGTGGATGAGCAGTTCTTC.

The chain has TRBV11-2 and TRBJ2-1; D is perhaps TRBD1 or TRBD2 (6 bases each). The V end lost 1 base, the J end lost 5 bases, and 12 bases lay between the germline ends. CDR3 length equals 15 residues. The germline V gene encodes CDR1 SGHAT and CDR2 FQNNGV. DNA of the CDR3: TGTGCCAGCAGCTTAGGCCCGGGGGCTAACAATGAGCAGTTCTTC. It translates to CASSLGPGANNEQFF.

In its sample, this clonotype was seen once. The CDR3 DNA is TGTGCCAGCAGTGAGAGACAGGGGTATGGCTACACCTTC. This sequence encodes CASSERQGYGYTF. V gene TRBV6-1 combines with J gene TRBJ1-2; 8 bases line up with TRBD1. There are 13 residues in the CDR3. The germline V gene has CDR1 MNHNS and CDR2 SASEGT. The ends lost 3 bases at V and 5 bases at J; junction bases unmatched: 2.

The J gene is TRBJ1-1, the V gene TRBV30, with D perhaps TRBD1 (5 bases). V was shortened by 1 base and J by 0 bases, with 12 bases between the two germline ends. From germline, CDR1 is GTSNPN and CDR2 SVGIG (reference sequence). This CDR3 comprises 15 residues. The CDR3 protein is CAWSADLGVNTEAFF. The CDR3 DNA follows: TGTGCCTGGAGTGCTGATTTGGGGGTGAACACTGAAGCTTTCTTT.

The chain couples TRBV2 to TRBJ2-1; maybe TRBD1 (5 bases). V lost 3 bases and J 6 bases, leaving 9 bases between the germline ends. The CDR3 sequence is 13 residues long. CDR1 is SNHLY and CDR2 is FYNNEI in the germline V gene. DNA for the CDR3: TGTGCCAGCAGTGAGGAAACAGGCAATGAGCAGTTCTTC. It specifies CASSEETGNEQFF.

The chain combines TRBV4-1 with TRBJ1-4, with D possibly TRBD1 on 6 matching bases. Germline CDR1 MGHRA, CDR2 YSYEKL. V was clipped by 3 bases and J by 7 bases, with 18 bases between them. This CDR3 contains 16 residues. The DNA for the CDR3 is TGCGCCAGCAGCCATTACCCACAGGGTGTAGGTGAAAAACTGTTTTTT. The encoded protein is CASSHYPQGVGEKLFF.